This T cell receptor (beta chain) was sequenced in a study of neurological immune-mediated disorders. This clonotype occurred many times. The CDR3 consists of 13 residues. Trimming removed 3 bases from V and 0 bases from J, with 6 bases in between. CDR1 KGHSH and CDR2 LQKENI come from the germline V gene. Described time point: longitudinal time-point 3. TCRdb independently ran MiXCR on the 5' RACE reads; one entry per CDR3 protein. Seen here are more than 75,000 distinct CDR3 sequences, roughly 4.3% observed once, and the top ten hold around 5%. V usage is TRBV18 and J usage is TRBJ2-7; D uncertain. What was sequenced was PBMCs. The receptor's source is a woman in her sixties or seventies with multiple sclerosis. CDR3 region: CASSPDGSYEQYF. Written as DNA, the CDR3 is TGTGCCAGCTCACCGGACGGCTCCTACGAGCAGTACTTC.